Listed below are T cell receptor beta chains from one sample, sequenced in a study of identifying expanded T cells in peripheral blood. Here immunoSEQ multiplex PCR was the method, and the copy in TCRdb shows in-frame clones only, minus some. The profile covers some 97,000 clones, with around 90% appearing a single time and approximately 6% taken by the ten largest. The sample was blood. The origin of the receptors is a person aged 18 to 70 in good health. Both conserved end residues are part of each CDR3. The D gene is left open where the match is weak. Clone size, where shown, is once, few, many, or a class for clones that have expanded.

size: -; J: TRBJ1-1; V: TRBV15; D: -; CDR3: CATSLTGNTEAFF; DNA: TGTGCCACCAGCTTGACGGGGAACACTGAAGCTTTCTTT
size: -; J: TRBJ1-5; V: TRBV10-2; D: -; CDR3: CASSESVQGIGQPQHF; DNA: TGCGCCAGCAGTGAGTCCGTCCAGGGGATTGGTCAGCCCCAGCATTTT
size: -; J: TRBJ2-3; V: TRBV5-4; D: -; CDR3: CASSLRSGSGTDTQYF; DNA: TGTGCCAGCAGCTTGAGGAGCGGGTCGGGCACAGATACGCAGTATTTT
size: few; J: TRBJ1-1; V: TRBV30; D: -; CDR3: CAWGSGGGTEAFF; DNA: TGTGCCTGGGGAAGCGGAGGAGGCACTGAAGCTTTCTTT
size: -; J: TRBJ1-6; V: TRBV18; D: TRBD1; CDR3: CASSPTQGGPNSPLHF; DNA: TGTGCCAGCTCACCTACACAGGGGGGGCCTAATTCACCCCTCCACTTT
size: once; J: TRBJ2-3; V: TRBV4-1; D: TRBD2; CDR3: CASSQESSGGATDTQYF; DNA: TGCGCCAGCAGCCAAGAAAGTAGCGGGGGGGCAACAGATACGCAGTATTTT
size: -; J: TRBJ2-1; V: TRBV4-3; D: TRBD2; CDR3: CASSQAGGRAGGEQFF; DNA: TGCGCCAGCAGCCAAGCTGGCGGGAGGGCCGGGGGTGAGCAGTTCTTC
size: -; J: TRBJ1-1; V: TRBV5-6; D: -; CDR3: CASSFYRDAEAFF; DNA: TGTGCCAGCAGCTTTTACAGGGACGCTGAAGCTTTCTTT
size: -; J: TRBJ2-1; V: TRBV13; D: -; CDR3: CASSPGTLLINEQFF; DNA: TGTGCCAGCAGCCCCGGGACATTACTAATCAATGAGCAGTTCTTC
size: -; J: TRBJ2-1; V: TRBV7-8; D: -; CDR3: CASSLVGSSYNEQFF; DNA: TGTGCCAGCAGCTTAGTAGGGAGCTCCTACAATGAGCAGTTCTTC
size: -; J: TRBJ1-6; V: TRBV18; D: -; CDR3: CASSRTDDSPLHF; DNA: TGTGCCAGCTCACGGACTGATGATTCACCCCTCCACTTT
size: -; J: TRBJ1-1; V: TRBV12-5; D: -; CDR3: CASGWGRNTEAFF; DNA: TGTGCTAGTGGTTGGGGGAGGAACACTGAAGCTTTCTTT
size: -; J: TRBJ1-2; V: TRBV7-9; D: TRBD1; CDR3: CASSPGGQGRGYTF; DNA: TGTGCCAGCAGCCCGGGGGGACAGGGGAGAGGCTACACCTTC
size: -; J: TRBJ2-2; V: TRBV21-1; D: -; CDR3: CASSKARGGSSAGELFF; DNA: TGTGCCAGCAGCAAAGCACGCGGGGGGAGTTCGGCCGGGGAGCTGTTTTTT
size: -; J: TRBJ1-1; V: TRBV7-9; D: -; CDR3: CASSLIRGAFF; DNA: TGTGCCAGCAGCCTAATAAGAGGAGCTTTCTTT
size: -; J: TRBJ1-3; V: TRBV19; D: -; CDR3: CASTQMVGNTIYF; DNA: TGTGCCAGTACCCAGATGGTCGGAAACACCATATATTTT
size: -; J: TRBJ2-1; V: TRBV7-6; D: -; CDR3: CASSSSPGEPNYNEQFF; DNA: TGTGCCAGCAGCTCGTCCCCCGGGGAACCCAACTACAATGAGCAGTTCTTC
size: -; J: TRBJ1-2; V: TRBV2; D: TRBD1; CDR3: CASRLQGALGYTF; DNA: TGTGCCAGCAGACTACAGGGGGCCTTAGGCTACACCTTC
size: -; J: TRBJ2-7; V: TRBV5-1; D: -; CDR3: CASSLAQLYEQYF; DNA: TGCGCCAGCAGCTTGGCACAGCTTTACGAGCAGTACTTC
size: -; J: TRBJ1-5; V: TRBV7-8; D: -; CDR3: CASSWTDRQPQHF; DNA: TGTGCCAGCAGCTGGACAGACCGTCAGCCCCAGCATTTT
size: -; J: TRBJ1-5; V: TRBV19; D: -; CDR3: CASSFQGAHQPQHF; DNA: TGTGCCAGTAGTTTTCAGGGAGCGCATCAGCCCCAGCATTTT
size: -; J: TRBJ2-1; V: TRBV6-6; D: TRBD1; CDR3: CASSYSGQGSNEQFF; DNA: TGTGCCAGCAGTTACAGCGGACAGGGGTCCAATGAGCAGTTCTTC
size: -; J: TRBJ1-5; V: TRBV6-5; D: -; CDR3: CASSSRLNQPQHF; DNA: TGTGCCAGCAGTTCGAGACTGAATCAGCCCCAGCATTTT
size: once; J: TRBJ2-5; V: TRBV5-6; D: -; CDR3: CASSLEETQYF; DNA: TGTGCCAGCAGCTTGGAGGAGACCCAGTACTTC
size: -; J: TRBJ2-4; V: TRBV28; D: TRBD1; CDR3: CASTPGTGSIEADF; DNA: TGTGCCAGCACCCCCGGGACAGGGTCGATTGAGGCGGACTTC
size: -; J: TRBJ2-3; V: TRBV9; D: -; CDR3: CASSAQGVTSSTDTQYF; DNA: TGTGCCAGCAGCGCACAGGGCGTAACTTCTAGCACAGATACGCAGTATTTT
size: -; J: TRBJ1-2; V: TRBV7-9; D: -; CDR3: CASSIQGRYTF; DNA: TGTGCCAGCAGCATACAGGGACGGTACACCTTC
size: -; J: TRBJ2-7; V: TRBV5-5; D: -; CDR3: CASSLEQPYEQYF; DNA: TGTGCCAGCAGCTTGGAACAACCCTACGAGCAGTACTTC
size: -; J: TRBJ2-2; V: TRBV7-3; D: -; CDR3: CASSSNTGELFF; DNA: TGTGCCAGCAGCTCGAACACCGGGGAGCTGTTTTTT
size: -; J: TRBJ2-3; V: TRBV10-3; D: -; CDR3: CAMGALTDTQYF; DNA: TGTGCCATGGGGGCCCTCACAGATACGCAGTATTTT
size: -; J: TRBJ2-1; V: TRBV30; D: TRBD2; CDR3: CAWSWRGGYNEQFF; DNA: TGTGCCTGGAGTTGGCGCGGGGGATACAATGAGCAGTTCTTC
size: once; J: TRBJ2-1; V: TRBV4-1; D: TRBD1; CDR3: CASSQTGRVSYNEQFF; DNA: TGCGCCAGCAGCCAGACAGGGCGGGTATCCTACAATGAGCAGTTCTTC
size: -; J: TRBJ2-5; V: TRBV6-1; D: TRBD1; CDR3: CASSDRTGGAGETQYF; DNA: TGTGCCAGCAGTGACCGGACAGGTGGCGCGGGAGAGACCCAGTACTTC
size: -; J: TRBJ1-2; V: TRBV9; D: -; CDR3: CASSVEDRTLVGGYTF; DNA: TGTGCCAGCAGCGTAGAAGATAGGACCCTTGTCGGAGGCTACACCTTC
size: -; J: TRBJ2-3; V: TRBV5-1; D: -; CDR3: CASSLGDTDTQYF; DNA: TGCGCCAGCAGCTTGGGAGACACAGATACGCAGTATTTT
size: -; J: TRBJ1-5; V: TRBV10-3; D: -; CDR3: CAITRDRNQPQHF; DNA: TGTGCCATCACCAGGGACCGCAATCAGCCCCAGCATTTT
size: -; J: TRBJ1-5; V: TRBV30; D: TRBD1; CDR3: CACKQGGNQPQHF; DNA: TGTGCCTGCAAACAGGGGGGAAATCAGCCCCAGCATTTT
size: -; J: TRBJ2-5; V: TRBV9; D: -; CDR3: CASSAPYAQETQYF; DNA: TGTGCCAGCAGCGCCCCCTATGCCCAAGAGACCCAGTACTTC
size: -; J: TRBJ2-1; V: TRBV11-3; D: TRBD1; CDR3: CASSLAGTEGNEQFF; DNA: TGTGCCAGCAGCTTAGCGGGGACAGAGGGCAATGAGCAGTTCTTC
size: -; J: TRBJ2-7; V: TRBV18; D: -; CDR3: CASSPLGGVVTYEQYF; DNA: TGTGCCAGCTCACCCCTGGGTGGAGTGGTCACCTACGAGCAGTACTTC
size: -; J: TRBJ1-3; V: TRBV12-5; D: -; CDR3: CASALATSSGNTIYF; DNA: TGTGCTAGTGCTCTAGCAACCAGCTCTGGAAACACCATATATTTT
size: -; J: TRBJ2-1; V: TRBV7-2; D: TRBD2; CDR3: CASSPRTSGGGIYNEQFF; DNA: TGTGCCAGCAGCCCAAGGACTAGCGGGGGGGGAATCTACAATGAGCAGTTCTTC
size: -; J: TRBJ2-7; V: TRBV15; D: TRBD2; CDR3: CATSFSGAGYEQYF; DNA: TGTGCCACCAGCTTCAGCGGGGCAGGATACGAGCAGTACTTC
size: once; J: TRBJ2-5; V: TRBV27; D: -; CDR3: CASSFRETQYF; DNA: TGTGCCAGCAGTTTCCGAGAGACCCAGTACTTC
size: -; J: TRBJ2-1; V: TRBV18; D: TRBD2; CDR3: CASSPFASGSSYNEQFF; DNA: TGTGCCAGCTCACCATTTGCTAGCGGAAGCTCCTACAATGAGCAGTTCTTC
size: -; J: TRBJ2-1; V: TRBV11-3; D: -; CDR3: CASSWGAGNEQFF; DNA: TGTGCCAGCAGCTGGGGGGCCGGAAATGAGCAGTTCTTC
size: -; J: TRBJ2-1; V: TRBV13; D: -; CDR3: CASRTANYNEQFF; DNA: TGTGCCAGCAGGACGGCCAACTACAATGAGCAGTTCTTC
size: -; J: TRBJ2-7; V: TRBV18; D: TRBD1; CDR3: CASSPTGVPSYEQYF; DNA: TGTGCCAGCTCACCGACAGGGGTCCCCTCCTACGAGCAGTACTTC
size: -; J: TRBJ2-1; V: TRBV7-2; D: TRBD2; CDR3: CASSPRFGSGSEQFF; DNA: TGTGCCAGCAGCCCTCGCTTCGGTAGCGGGAGTGAGCAGTTCTTC
size: -; J: TRBJ1-1; V: TRBV2; D: -; CDR3: CASIFGLRQVNTEAFF; DNA: TGTGCCAGCATATTTGGGTTACGACAGGTCAACACTGAAGCTTTCTTT
size: -; J: TRBJ1-1; V: TRBV27; D: -; CDR3: CASSWSANTEAFF; DNA: TGTGCCAGCAGTTGGTCGGCAAACACTGAAGCTTTCTTT
size: -; J: TRBJ2-3; V: TRBV19; D: TRBD2; CDR3: CASSIPGLATDTQYF; DNA: TGTGCCAGTAGTATTCCGGGACTAGCCACAGATACGCAGTATTTT
size: -; J: TRBJ2-7; V: TRBV6-5; D: -; CDR3: CASSIRTGYEQYF; DNA: TGTGCCAGCAGCATACGGACTGGCTACGAGCAGTACTTC
size: -; J: TRBJ2-3; V: TRBV19; D: -; CDR3: CASSMFSGGDTDTQYF; DNA: TGTGCCAGTAGTATGTTTTCAGGGGGGGACACAGATACGCAGTATTTT